The rows below give T cell receptor beta chains drawn from one sample of a study of T-cell memory formation after mild COVID-19. MiXCR, run by TCRdb on the 5' RACE reads, gives a single entry per CDR3 protein. There are fewer than 150,000 distinct CDR3 sequences in the sample; over 15% occur only once, and approximately 5% lies in the top ten. Material for sequencing was PBMCs or a T cell subset sorted from them (not recorded which). Receptor source: a man between 18 and 35 years old who had mild COVID-19 (a few samples of this study predate the infection). Cell type and time point are not known. Each CDR3 is given without its conserved first and last residue. D genes are given only for firm matches.

J gene,V gene,D gene,CDR3 protein
TRBJ2-7,TRBV19,NA,ASSISLLGEQY
TRBJ2-3,TRBV28,TRBD2,AVTGGHGDTQY
TRBJ2-2,TRBV27,NA,ASSFPGGTGELF
TRBJ1-4,TRBV12-3/TRBV12-4,NA,ASSPGQFGGEKLF
TRBJ1-6,TRBV4-3,NA,ASSQEPLGAGNSPLH
TRBJ2-2,TRBV5-1,NA,ASSNGTERGRELF
TRBJ2-2,TRBV5-1,NA,ASSLASSLPGELF
TRBJ2-2,TRBV12-3/TRBV12-4,NA,ASSLARGPGELF
TRBJ2-1,TRBV12-3/TRBV12-4,NA,ASSLAAQGSSYNEQF
TRBJ2-1,TRBV5-1,TRBD2,ASSSLAGALDEQF
TRBJ2-7,TRBV4-2,TRBD1,ASQKEVGQGTYEQY
TRBJ2-6,TRBV19,NA,ASSIWRETNVLT
TRBJ2-1,TRBV7-2,NA,ASSLERTENEQF
TRBJ2-1,TRBV20-1,TRBD1,SASSPGTGGGEQF
TRBJ2-5,TRBV7-3,TRBD1,ASSLGQGRRETQY
TRBJ1-4,TRBV9,TRBD1,ASTRSGGSSEKLF
TRBJ2-3,TRBV6-5,TRBD2,ASSYRTSGGSTDTQY
TRBJ2-3,TRBV20-1,NA,SARDNKRY
TRBJ2-6,TRBV6-5,NA,ASRNRPGAISGANVLT
TRBJ2-5,TRBV9,NA,ASSDRHSFQETQY
TRBJ2-1,TRBV9,TRBD2,ASSAGTSDNEQF
TRBJ2-3,TRBV6-5,TRBD1,ASVTGKGTQY